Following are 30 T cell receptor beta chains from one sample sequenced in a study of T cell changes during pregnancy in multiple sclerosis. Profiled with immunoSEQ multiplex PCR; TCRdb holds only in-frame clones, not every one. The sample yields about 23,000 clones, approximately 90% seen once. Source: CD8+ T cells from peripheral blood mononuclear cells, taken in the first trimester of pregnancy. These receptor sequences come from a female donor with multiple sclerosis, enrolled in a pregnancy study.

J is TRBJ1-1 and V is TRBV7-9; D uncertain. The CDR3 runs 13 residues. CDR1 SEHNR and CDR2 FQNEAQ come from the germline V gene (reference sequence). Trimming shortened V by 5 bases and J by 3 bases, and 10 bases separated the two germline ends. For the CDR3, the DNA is TGTGCCAGCAGCCCGAGTGGTGACACTGAAGCTTTCTTT. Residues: CASSPSGDTEAFF.

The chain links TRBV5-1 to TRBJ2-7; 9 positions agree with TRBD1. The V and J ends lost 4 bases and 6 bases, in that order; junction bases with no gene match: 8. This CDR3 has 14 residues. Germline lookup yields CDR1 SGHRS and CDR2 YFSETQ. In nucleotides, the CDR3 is TGCGCCAGCAGCCTCGGGACAGGGCCGTTCGAGCAGTACTTC. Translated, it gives CASSLGTGPFEQYF.

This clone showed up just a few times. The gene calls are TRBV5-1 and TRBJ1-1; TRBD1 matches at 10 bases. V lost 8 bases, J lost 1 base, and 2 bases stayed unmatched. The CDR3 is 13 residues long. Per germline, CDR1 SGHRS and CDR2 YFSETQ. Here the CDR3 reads CASRQGANTEAFF. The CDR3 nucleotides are TGCGCCAGTCGACAGGGGGCGAACACTGAAGCTTTCTTT.

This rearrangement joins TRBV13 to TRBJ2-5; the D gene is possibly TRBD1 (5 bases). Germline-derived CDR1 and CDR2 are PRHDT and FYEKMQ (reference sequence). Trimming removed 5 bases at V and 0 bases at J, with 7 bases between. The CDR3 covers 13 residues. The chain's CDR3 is CASSMDNQETQYF. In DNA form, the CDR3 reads TGTGCCAGCAGCATGGACAACCAAGAGACCCAGTACTTC.

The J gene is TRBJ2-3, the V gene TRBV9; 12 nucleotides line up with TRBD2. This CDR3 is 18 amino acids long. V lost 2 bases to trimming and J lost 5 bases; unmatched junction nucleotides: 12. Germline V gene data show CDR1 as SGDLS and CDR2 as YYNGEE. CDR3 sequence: CASSVRTGTSGFVDTQYF. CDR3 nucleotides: TGTGCCAGCAGCGTCAGAACCGGGACTAGCGGGTTCGTAGATACGCAGTATTTT.

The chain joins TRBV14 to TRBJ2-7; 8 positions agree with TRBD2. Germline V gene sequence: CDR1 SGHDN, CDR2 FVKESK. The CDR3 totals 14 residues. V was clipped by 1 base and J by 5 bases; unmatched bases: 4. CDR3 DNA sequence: TGTGCCAGCAGCCAAGGCGGGAGGCGGCACGAGCAGTACTTC. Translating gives CASSQGGRRHEQYF.

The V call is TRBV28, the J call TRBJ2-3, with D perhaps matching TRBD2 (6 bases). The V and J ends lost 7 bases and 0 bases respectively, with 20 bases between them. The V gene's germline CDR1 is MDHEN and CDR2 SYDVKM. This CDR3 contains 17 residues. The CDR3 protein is CASTSGLASVSTDTQYF. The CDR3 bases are TGTGCCAGCACCTCTGGCCTGGCTAGCGTGAGCACAGATACGCAGTATTTT. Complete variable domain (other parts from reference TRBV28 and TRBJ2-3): DVKVTQSSRYLVKRTGEKVFLECVQDMDHENMFWYRQDPGLGLRLIYFSYDVKMKEKGDIPEGYSVSREKKERFSLILESASTNQTSMYLCASTSGLASVSTDTQYFGPGTRLTVL.

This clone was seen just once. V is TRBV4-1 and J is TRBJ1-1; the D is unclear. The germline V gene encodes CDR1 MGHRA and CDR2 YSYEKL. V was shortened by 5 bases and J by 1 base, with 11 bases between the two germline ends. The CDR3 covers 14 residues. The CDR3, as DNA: TGCGCCAGCAGCGATAACAATGAGAACACTGAAGCTTTCTTT. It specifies CASSDNNENTEAFF.

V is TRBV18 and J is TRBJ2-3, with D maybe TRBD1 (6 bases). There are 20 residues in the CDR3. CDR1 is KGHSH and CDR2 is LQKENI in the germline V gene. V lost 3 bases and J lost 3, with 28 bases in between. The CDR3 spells CASSPARILTGRVKTDTQYF. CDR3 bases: TGTGCCAGCTCACCCGCAAGAATACTCACAGGGCGCGTTAAAACAGATACGCAGTATTTT.

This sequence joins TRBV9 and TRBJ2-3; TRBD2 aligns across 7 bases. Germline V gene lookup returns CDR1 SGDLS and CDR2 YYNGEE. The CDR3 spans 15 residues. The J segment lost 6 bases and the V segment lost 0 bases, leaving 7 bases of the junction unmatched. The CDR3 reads CASSVGQGGMDTQYF. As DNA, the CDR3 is TGTGCCAGCAGCGTAGGGCAGGGAGGGATGGATACGCAGTATTTT.

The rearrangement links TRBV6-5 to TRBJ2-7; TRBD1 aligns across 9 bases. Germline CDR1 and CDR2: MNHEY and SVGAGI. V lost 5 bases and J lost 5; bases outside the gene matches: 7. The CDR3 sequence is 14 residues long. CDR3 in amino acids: CASSENRGPDEQYF. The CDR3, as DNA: TGTGCCAGCAGTGAAAACAGGGGGCCAGACGAGCAGTACTTC.

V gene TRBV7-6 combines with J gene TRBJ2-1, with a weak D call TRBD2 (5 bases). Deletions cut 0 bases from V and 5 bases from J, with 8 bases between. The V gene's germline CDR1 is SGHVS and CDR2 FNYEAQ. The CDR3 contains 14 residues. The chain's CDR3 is CASSLAGDHNEQFF. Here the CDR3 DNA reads TGTGCCAGCAGCTTAGCGGGAGACCACAATGAGCAGTTCTTC.

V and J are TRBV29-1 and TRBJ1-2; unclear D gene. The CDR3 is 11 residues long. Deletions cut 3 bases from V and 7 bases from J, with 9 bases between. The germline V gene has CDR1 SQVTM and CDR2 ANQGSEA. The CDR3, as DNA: TGCAGCGTTGAGCCCGGGAGTGGCTACACCTTC. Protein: CSVEPGSGYTF.

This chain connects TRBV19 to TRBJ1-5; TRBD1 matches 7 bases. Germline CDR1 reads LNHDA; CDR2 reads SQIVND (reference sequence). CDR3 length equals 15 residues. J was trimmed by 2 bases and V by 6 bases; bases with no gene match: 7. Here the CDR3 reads CASSYTGAGNQPQHF. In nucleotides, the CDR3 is TGTGCCAGTAGCTATACAGGGGCTGGCAATCAGCCCCAGCATTTT.

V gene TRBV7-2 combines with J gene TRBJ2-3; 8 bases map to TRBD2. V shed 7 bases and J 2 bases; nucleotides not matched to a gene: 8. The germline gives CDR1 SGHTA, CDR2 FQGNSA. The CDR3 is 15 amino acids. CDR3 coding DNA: TGTGCCAGCAACCCTGTAGCGGGAACCACAGATACGCAGTATTTT. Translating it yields CASNPVAGTTDTQYF.

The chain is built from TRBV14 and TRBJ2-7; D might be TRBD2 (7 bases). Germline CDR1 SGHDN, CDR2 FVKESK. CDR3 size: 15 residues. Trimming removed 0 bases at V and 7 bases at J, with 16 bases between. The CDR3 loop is CASSQDRAGTGEQYF. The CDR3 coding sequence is TGTGCCAGCAGCCAAGACCGAGCGGGAACAGGGGAGCAGTACTTC.

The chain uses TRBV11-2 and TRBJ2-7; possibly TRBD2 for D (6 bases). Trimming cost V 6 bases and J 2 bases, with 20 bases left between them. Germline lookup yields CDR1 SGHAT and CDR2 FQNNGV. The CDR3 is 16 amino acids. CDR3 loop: CASRGESGTYPYEQYF. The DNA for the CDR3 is TGTGCCAGCAGGGGAGAGTCCGGGACTTATCCCTACGAGCAGTACTTC.

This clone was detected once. In DNA form, the CDR3 reads TGTGCCAGCAGGCATCTGGGGGGAGGGCCGGTAGATACGCAGTATTTT. It encodes CASRHLGGGPVDTQYF. This chain joins TRBV2 and TRBJ2-3; 7 positions match TRBD2. The CDR3 loop spans 16 amino acids. Germline CDR1 is SNHLY and CDR2 is FYNNEI. The ends lost 6 bases at V and 5 bases at J; junction bases unmatched: 14.

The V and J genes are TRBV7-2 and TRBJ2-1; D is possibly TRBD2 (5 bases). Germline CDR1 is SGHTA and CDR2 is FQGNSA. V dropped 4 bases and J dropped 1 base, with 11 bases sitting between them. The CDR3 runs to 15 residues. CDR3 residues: CASSSVALSYNEQFF. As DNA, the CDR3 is TGTGCCAGCAGCTCTGTAGCGTTATCCTACAATGAGCAGTTCTTC.

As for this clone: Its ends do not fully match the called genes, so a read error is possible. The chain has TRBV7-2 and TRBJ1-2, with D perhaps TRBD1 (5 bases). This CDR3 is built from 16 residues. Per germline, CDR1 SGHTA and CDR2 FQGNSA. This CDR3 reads CASTLLGTSLNYNYTF. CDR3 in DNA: TGTGCCAGCACCTTACTGGGGACTTCCCTGAATTATAACTACACCTTC.

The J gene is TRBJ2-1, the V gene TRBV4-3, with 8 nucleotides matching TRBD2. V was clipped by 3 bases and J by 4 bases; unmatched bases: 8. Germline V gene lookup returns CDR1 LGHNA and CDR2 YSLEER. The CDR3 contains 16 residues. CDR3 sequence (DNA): TGCGCCAGCAGCCATTCCGGGACTAGAGGGTACAATGAGCAGTTCTTC. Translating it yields CASSHSGTRGYNEQFF.

CDR3 DNA: TGTGCCAGCAGTTTATGGCTAGCGGAGTACAATGAGCAGTTCTTC. Residues: CASSLWLAEYNEQFF. The chain recombines TRBV27 with TRBJ2-1; 7 bases match TRBD2. The germline V gene encodes CDR1 MNHEY and CDR2 SMNVEV (reference sequence). With 1 base clipped from V and 4 bases from J, the junction kept 4 bases outside the gene matches. CDR3 length: 15 residues.

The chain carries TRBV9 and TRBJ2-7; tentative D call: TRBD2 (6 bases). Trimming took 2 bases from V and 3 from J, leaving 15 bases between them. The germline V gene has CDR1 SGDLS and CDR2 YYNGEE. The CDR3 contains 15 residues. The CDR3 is CASSVFSDGGYEQYF. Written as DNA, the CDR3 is TGTGCCAGCAGCGTTTTTTCGGACGGGGGCTACGAGCAGTACTTC.

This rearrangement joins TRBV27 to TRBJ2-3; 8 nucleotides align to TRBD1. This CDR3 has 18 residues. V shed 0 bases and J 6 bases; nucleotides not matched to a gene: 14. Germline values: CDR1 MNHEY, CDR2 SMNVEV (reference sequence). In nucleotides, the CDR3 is TGTGCCAGCAGTTTATCCGGGACAGGTAAACCACCCGCGGATACGCAGTATTTT. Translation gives CASSLSGTGKPPADTQYF.

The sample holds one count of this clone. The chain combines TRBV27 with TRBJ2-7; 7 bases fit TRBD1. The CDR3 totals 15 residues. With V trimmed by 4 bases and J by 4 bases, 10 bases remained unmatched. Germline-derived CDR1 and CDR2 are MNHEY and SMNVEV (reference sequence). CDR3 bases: TGTGCCAGCAGTTCCCCGGGACAGTTACCTTACGAGCAGTACTTC. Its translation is CASSSPGQLPYEQYF.

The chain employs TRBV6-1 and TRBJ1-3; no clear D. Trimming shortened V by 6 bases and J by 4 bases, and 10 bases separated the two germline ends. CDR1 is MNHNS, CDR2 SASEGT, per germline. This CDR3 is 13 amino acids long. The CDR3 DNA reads TGTGCCAGCAGCAAAATTGAGGGAAACACCATATATTTT. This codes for CASSKIEGNTIYF.

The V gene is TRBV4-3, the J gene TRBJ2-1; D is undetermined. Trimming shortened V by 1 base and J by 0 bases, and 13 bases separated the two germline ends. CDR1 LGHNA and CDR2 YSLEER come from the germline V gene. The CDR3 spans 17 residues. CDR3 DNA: TGCGCCAGCAGCCAAGGGGCCCGCCCGAGCTCCTACAATGAGCAGTTCTTC. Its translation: CASSQGARPSSYNEQFF.

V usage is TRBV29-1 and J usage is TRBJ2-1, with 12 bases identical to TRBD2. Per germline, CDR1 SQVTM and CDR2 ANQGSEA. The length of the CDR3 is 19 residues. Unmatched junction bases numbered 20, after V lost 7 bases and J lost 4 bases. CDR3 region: CSGLPLFRGLAGSYNEQFF. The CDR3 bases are TGCAGCGGACTCCCCCTGTTCCGAGGACTAGCGGGATCTTACAATGAGCAGTTCTTC.

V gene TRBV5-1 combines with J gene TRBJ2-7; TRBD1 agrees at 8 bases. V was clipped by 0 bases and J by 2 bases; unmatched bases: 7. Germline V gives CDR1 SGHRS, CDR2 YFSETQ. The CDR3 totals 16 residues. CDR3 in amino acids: CASSLAGSGGTYEQYF. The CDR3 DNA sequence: TGCGCCAGCAGCTTGGCCGGGTCAGGGGGCACCTACGAGCAGTACTTC.

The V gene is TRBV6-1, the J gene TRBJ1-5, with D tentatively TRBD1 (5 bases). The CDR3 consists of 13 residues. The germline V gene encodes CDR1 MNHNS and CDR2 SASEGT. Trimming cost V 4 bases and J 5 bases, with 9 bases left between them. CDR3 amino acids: CASSVATDQPQHF. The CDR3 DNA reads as TGTGCCAGCAGTGTGGCGACAGATCAGCCCCAGCATTTT.